This T cell receptor (beta chain) was found in a study of T cells in Graves' hyperthyroidism and ophthalmopathy (dated by TCRdb to between 2018 and 2021). With regard to the full study: Peripheral blood was collected at initial diagnosis, before any treatment. TCR Vbeta CDR3 sequencing of 130 to 150 peripheral blood samples (around 45 ophthalmopathy, approximately 80 hyperthyroidism and approximately 17 progressor patients) is reported in the paper. TCR V-J signatures able to tell the groups apart were searched for in a discovery cohort of some 100 patients, of whom 43 had Graves' ophthalmopathy and 55 to 60 had stable Graves' hyperthyroidism. After sampling, hyperthyroidism patients received methimazole starting at 30 mg daily, and ophthalmopathy patients received high-dose intravenous methylprednisolone. Prospective prediction of ophthalmopathy was tested in an independent validation cohort consisting of about 19 hyperthyroidism patients and about 17 patients who later progressed to ophthalmopathy. For training and testing, the 100 patients in the discovery cohort were randomly divided in a 7:3 ratio. In several Graves' hyperthyroidism patients, the study also compared T-cell repertoires from thyroid tissue with T-cell repertoires from blood. Paper-wide results and their limitations: In validation, the model predicted progression to ophthalmopathy with over 60% sensitivity and around 72% specificity, a median of approximately 6.5 months before onset. A model built on a 13 V-J signature distinguished ophthalmopathy from stable hyperthyroidism, reaching about 88% sensitivity and 81.08% specificity in cross-validation and 80%/75% in testing. Sample size was not statistically predetermined, and blinding of investigators to group allocation was not performed. Blood samples also contained most of the expanded thyroid clonotypes (frequency above 0.001), which suggests that blood repertoires may reflect thyroid immune responses.

The TCR beta CDR3 regions were amplified from the RNA transcripts. The TCR CDR3 was subjected to a first round of RT-PCR using the HTBI primer set and the Qiagen OneStep RT-PCR kit. A second multiplex PCR round built the libraries, followed by size selection and purification. The libraries were sequenced on an Illumina HiSeq2000 using paired-end 100 bp reads. From the authors' description of their analysis: SOAPnuke was used to process the raw data, with reads discarded if the reads contained adapters or uncalled bases, had a mean Phred below 15, or lacked an exact constant-primer or identifier match. High-quality paired reads were merged using COPE v1.2.5, and each unique nucleotide sequence was defined as a clonotype. MiTCR v1.1 was used to align clonotypes to the IMGT TRBV, TRBD and TRBJ reference segments. The analysis was restricted to V-J combinations with a frequency above 0.0001, which together covered 98% to 99.2% of the repertoires. A TCS score was defined as the ratio of F50 (clonal expansion) to E x V (chaos), with BLOSUM62-based TCRdist applied between CDR3 peptides within each V-J. Welch's t-statistics and random forest reduced just over 500 V-J features to roughly 13, which were used in a naive Bayes classifier (R e1071). Clones were called with MiXCR by TCRdb after fastp trimmed the public reads at Q25, and only in-frame beta chains were retained. Merged by CDR3 protein, the rows form single entries marked with the most common genes and DNA. TCRdb's processing, not the authors' own work, is the source of the V and J calls. Present in this sample are around 450,000 distinct CDR3 sequences, more than 15% of which were seen just once. Around an eighth of the sample comes from the top ten.

This clonotype occurred many times. Its binding antigen is unknown. Nothing much larger sits one base from this clone, and base qualities are not available. Graves' hyperthyroidism was defined as stable when no progression to ophthalmopathy occurred over 18 months of follow-up. Hyperthyroidism patients were aged 18 to 65 years and newly diagnosed, with disease duration of less than 2 months. The study excluded patients with uncontrolled infections, other autoimmune diseases, pregnancy or lactation. Clinical symptoms, serum thyroxine and TRAb, thyroid ultrasound, and orbital computed tomography formed the basis for the diagnoses. Ficoll-Paque density gradient centrifugation was used to isolate PBMCs from 10 ml of fresh peripheral blood. Total RNA was extracted using Trizol reagent, and RNA quality was assessed on an Agilent 2100 Bioanalyzer. The CDR3 contains 12 residues, cysteine and phenylalanine counted. Solely the CDR3 DNA is kept, with 36 bases framed from the first base. CDR1 SNHLY and CDR2 FYNNEI were looked up in the germline V gene. The junction carries 5 bases between V and J, which are trimmed by 2 bases and 3 bases respectively.

The TCR comes from a woman younger than 30 with Graves' hyperthyroidism. The sequencing sample was made of blood. In this chain, TRBV2 is recombined with TRBJ2-7; the D gene lacks a confident call. The sequence in DNA is TGTGCCAGCAGTGAATTTATCTACGAGCAGTACTTC. Its product reads: CASSEFIYEQYF.